This T cell receptor (beta chain) was recovered during a study of T cells in localized non-small cell lung cancer. Using immunoSEQ multiplex PCR, the repertoire was profiled, and TCRdb retains in-frame clones only, with some absent. The sample yields roughly 30,000 clones, 70% to 90% seen once. V lost 4 bases to trimming and J lost 2 bases, with 13 bases between them. The V gene's germline CDR1 is SGHKS and CDR2 YYEKEE (reference sequence). CDR3 length equals 16 residues. Of note for this clone: Its antigen is undetermined.

Study results and caveats: Sequencing was restricted to one tumor region; therefore, heterogeneity remains possible. In uninvolved adjacent lung, T cell clonality reached its highest value, exceeding tumor. In the blood, greater T cell density corresponded to longer overall survival. Appearances in adjacent lung were noted for a median 57 of the top 100 tumor clones.

The chain couples TRBV5-5 to TRBJ2-6, with D uncertain. The material was peripheral blood, obtained before any cancer treatment. This TCR was sampled from a woman aged 18 to 49 with stage I lung adenocarcinoma. The CDR3 bases are TGTGCCAGCAGCGAGTCGATTACTCCTGGGGCCAACGTCCTGACTTTC. Its protein product is CASSESITPGANVLTF.